One T cell receptor (beta chain) is described in this entry. Its antigen is currently unknown. As to time point: week 47, end of study. Alongside topical imiquimod, each dose of vaccine comprised 300 ug of mutant IDH1 20-mer peptide. The entry originates in a study of a mutant IDH1 vaccine in newly diagnosed glioma. About the study: First vaccine doses came 4-6 weeks after radiotherapy alone, or with temozolomide cycles.

Only in-frame clones appear in the TCRdb table, and some are missing; sequencing was by immunoSEQ multiplex PCR. The sample lists approximately 30,000 clones, 75% to 95% occurring once. The CDR3 is 15 residues long. Germline V gives CDR1 SGHDN, CDR2 FVKESK. The V and J ends lost 2 bases and 6 bases, in that order; junction bases with no gene match: 6. This TCR was sampled from a woman in her forties with glioma. The source material was PBMCs, sampled from a glioma patient whose treatment included an IDH1 peptide vaccine. The chain carries TRBV14 and TRBJ1-1, with 10 nucleotides matching TRBD1. Here the CDR3 DNA reads TGTGCCAGCAGCCAATCGGGGACAGGGGTATCTGAAGCTTTCTTT. Its translation is CASSQSGTGVSEAFF.